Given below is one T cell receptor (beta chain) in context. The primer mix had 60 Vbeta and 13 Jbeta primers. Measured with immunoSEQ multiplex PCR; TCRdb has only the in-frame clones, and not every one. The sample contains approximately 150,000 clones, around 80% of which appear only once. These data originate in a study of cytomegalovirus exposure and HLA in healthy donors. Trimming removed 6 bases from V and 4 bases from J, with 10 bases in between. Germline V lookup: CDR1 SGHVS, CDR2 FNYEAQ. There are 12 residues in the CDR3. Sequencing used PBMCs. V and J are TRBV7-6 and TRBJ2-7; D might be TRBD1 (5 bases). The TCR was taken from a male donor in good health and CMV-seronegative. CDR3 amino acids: CASSLPGYEQYF. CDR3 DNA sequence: TGTGCCAGCAGTCTACCAGGGTACGAGCAGTACTTC.